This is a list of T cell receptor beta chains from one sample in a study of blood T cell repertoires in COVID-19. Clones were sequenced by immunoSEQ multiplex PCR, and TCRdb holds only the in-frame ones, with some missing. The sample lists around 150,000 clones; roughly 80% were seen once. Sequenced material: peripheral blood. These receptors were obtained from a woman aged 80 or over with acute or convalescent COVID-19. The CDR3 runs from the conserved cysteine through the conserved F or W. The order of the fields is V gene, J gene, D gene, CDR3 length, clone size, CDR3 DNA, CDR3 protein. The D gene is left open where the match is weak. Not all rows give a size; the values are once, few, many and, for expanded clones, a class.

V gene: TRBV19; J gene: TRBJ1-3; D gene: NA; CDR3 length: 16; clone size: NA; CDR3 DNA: TGTGCCAGCCCCAGAACCCGGGGGTACTCTGGAAACACCATATATTTT; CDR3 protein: CASPRTRGYSGNTIYF
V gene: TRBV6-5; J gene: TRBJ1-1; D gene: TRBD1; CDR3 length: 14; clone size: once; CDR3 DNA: TGTGCCAGCAGCCGACAGGGGTCGGACACTGAAGCTTTCTTT; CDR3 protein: CASSRQGSDTEAFF
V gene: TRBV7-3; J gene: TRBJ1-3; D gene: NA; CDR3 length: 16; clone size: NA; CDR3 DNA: TGTGCCAGCAGCCCCCACCAGGCACGGGAGGGAAACACCATATATTTT; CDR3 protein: CASSPHQAREGNTIYF
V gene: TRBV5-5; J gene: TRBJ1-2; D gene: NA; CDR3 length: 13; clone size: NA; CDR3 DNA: TGTGCCAGCAGCTTATGGGGAGGACGAGGCTACACCTTC; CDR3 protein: CASSLWGGRGYTF
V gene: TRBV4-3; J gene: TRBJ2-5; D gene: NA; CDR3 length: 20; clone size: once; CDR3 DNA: TGCGCCAGCAGCCAAGATCTAACCCAACGGGACACACTATTACAAGAGACCCAGTACTTC; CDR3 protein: CASSQDLTQRDTLLQETQYF
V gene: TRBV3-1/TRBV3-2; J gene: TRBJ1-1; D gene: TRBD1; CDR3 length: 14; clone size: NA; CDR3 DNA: TGTGCCAGCAGCCCAACGACAGGGGACACTGAAGCTTTCTTT; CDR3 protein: CASSPTTGDTEAFF
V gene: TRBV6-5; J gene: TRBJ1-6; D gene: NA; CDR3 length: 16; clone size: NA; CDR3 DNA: TGTGCCAGCAGTTCCCCCCGGGGGGCGAATGGTTCACCCCTCCACTTT; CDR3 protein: CASSSPRGANGSPLHF
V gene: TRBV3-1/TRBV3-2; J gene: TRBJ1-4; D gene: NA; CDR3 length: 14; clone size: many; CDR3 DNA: TGTGCCAGCAGCCCAAGGGGGGGCTTCGAAAAACTGTTTTTT; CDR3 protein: CASSPRGGFEKLFF
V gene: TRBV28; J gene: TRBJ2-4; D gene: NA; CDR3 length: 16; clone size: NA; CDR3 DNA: TGTGCCAGCAGTTGGGTCCGGACAGAGGCCAAAAACATTCAGTACTTC; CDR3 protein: CASSWVRTEAKNIQYF
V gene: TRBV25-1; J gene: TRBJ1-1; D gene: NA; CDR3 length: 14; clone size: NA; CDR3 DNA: TGTGCCAGCAGTGTAACAGGTCTGAACACTGAAGCTTTCTTT; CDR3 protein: CASSVTGLNTEAFF
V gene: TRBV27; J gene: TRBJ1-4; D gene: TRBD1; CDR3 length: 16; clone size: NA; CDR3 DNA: TGTGCCAGCAGTTTAAGGGGGCGCATATCTAATGAAAAACTGTTTTTT; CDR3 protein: CASSLRGRISNEKLFF
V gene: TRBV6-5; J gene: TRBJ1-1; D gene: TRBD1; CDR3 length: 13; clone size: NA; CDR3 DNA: TGTGCCAGCATTAGGGACAGGGGTTCTGAAGCTTTCTTT; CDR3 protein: CASIRDRGSEAFF
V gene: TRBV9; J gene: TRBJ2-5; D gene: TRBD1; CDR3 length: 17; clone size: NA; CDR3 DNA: TGTGCCAGCAGCGTCGCCACCGGGACAGGGACTCAAGAGACCCAGTACTTC; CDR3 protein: CASSVATGTGTQETQYF
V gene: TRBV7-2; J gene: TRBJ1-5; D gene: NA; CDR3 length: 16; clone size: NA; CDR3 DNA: TGTGCCAGCAGCTTAGCCGGGGTTTATAGCAATCAGCCCCAGCATTTT; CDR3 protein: CASSLAGVYSNQPQHF
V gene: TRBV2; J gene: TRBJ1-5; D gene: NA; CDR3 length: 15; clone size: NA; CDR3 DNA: TGTGCCAGCAGTGAGGGGGCGGCAGTCTCTCAGCCCCAGCATTTT; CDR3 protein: CASSEGAAVSQPQHF
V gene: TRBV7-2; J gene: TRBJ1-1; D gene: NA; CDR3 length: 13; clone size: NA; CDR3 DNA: TGTGCCAGCAGCCCTCCGGGTGGAACTGAAGCTTTCTTT; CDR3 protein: CASSPPGGTEAFF
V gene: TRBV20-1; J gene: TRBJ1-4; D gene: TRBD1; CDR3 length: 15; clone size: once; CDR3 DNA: TGCAGTGCTAGTAAGGTTCAGGGGGCTGGTGAAAAACTGTTTTTT; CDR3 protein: CSASKVQGAGEKLFF
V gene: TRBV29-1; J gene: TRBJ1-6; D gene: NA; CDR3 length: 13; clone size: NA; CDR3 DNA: TGCAGCGCCCAGTGGGGCCTCAATTCACCCCTCCACTTT; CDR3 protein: CSAQWGLNSPLHF
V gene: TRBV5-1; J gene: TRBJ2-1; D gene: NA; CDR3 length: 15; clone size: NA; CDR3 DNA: TGCGCCAGCAGCGGGAGCCGAAGCTCCTACAATGAGCAGTTCTTC; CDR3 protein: CASSGSRSSYNEQFF
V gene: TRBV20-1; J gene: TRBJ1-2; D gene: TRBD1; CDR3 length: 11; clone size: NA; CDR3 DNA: TGCAGTGCCCGGGACAGGGAAGGCTACACCTTC; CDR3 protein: CSARDREGYTF
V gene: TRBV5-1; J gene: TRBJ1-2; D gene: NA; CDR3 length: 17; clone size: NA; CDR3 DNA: TGCGCCAGCAGCTCCATGCTGGGAGGGGGAGTGCTCTATGGCTACACCTTC; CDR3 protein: CASSSMLGGGVLYGYTF
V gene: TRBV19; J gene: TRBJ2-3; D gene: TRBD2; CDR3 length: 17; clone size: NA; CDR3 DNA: TGTGCCAGTAGTCGTGATAAAGCGGGAGGTTCCCCAGATACGCAGTATTTT; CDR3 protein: CASSRDKAGGSPDTQYF
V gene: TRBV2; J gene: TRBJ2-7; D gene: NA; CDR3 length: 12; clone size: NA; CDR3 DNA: TGTGCCAGCAGTGAACGCTCCTACGAGCAGTACTTC; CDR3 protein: CASSERSYEQYF
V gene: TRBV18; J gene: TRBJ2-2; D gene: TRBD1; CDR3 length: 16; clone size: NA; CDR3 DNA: TGTGCCAGCTCACCAATCGGACAGGGGAACACCGGGGAGCTGTTTTTT; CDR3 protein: CASSPIGQGNTGELFF
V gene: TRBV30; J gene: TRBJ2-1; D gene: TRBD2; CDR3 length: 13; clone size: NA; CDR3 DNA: TGTGCCTGGATACGCGGGGGAAACAATGAGCAGTTCTTC; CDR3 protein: CAWIRGGNNEQFF
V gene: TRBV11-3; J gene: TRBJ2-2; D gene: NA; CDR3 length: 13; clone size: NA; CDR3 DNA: TGTGCCAGCAGCTTCGACAGCACCGGGGAGCTGTTTTTT; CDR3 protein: CASSFDSTGELFF
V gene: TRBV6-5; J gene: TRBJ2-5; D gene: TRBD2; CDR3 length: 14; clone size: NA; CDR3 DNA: TGTGCCAGCAGTAGCGGGAGTAGTGGAGAGACCCAGTACTTC; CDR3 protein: CASSSGSSGETQYF
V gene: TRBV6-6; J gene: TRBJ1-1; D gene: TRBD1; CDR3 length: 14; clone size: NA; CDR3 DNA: TGTGCCAGCAGCCCCGGGACAGAAAACACTGAAGCTTTCTTT; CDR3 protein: CASSPGTENTEAFF
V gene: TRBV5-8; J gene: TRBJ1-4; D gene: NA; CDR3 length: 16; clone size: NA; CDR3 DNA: TGTGCCAGCAGCTTGGGGGGCAGGACTAATAATGAAAAACTGTTTTTT; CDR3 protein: CASSLGGRTNNEKLFF
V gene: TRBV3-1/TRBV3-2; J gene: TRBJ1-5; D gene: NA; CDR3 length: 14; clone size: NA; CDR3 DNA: TGTGCCAGCAGCAAGACAGTTAGCAATCAGCCCCAGCATTTT; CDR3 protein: CASSKTVSNQPQHF
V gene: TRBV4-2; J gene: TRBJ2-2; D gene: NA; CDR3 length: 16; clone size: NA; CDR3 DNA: TGTGCCAGCAGCCAAGAAGCCCAAGTTAACACCGGGGAGCTGTTTTTT; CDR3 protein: CASSQEAQVNTGELFF
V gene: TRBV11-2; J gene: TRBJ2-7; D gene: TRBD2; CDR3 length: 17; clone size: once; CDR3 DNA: TGTGCCAGCAGCACGGGCGCGGGGGGAAATAAGCGATACGAGCAGTACTTC; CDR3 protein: CASSTGAGGNKRYEQYF
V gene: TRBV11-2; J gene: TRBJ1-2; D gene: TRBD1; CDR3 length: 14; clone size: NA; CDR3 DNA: TGTGCCAGCAGCTTAGGGGGACAGGTCCATGGCTACACCTTC; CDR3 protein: CASSLGGQVHGYTF
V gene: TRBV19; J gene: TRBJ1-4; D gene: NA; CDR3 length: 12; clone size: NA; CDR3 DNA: TGTGCCAGTAGTATTGGAACCAGGGAACTGTTTTTT; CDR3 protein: CASSIGTRELFF
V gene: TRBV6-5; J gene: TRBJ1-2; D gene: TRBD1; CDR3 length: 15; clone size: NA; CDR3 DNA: TGTGCCAGCAGTTACCTAGGGACAGCGACAAATGGCTACACCTTC; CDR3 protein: CASSYLGTATNGYTF
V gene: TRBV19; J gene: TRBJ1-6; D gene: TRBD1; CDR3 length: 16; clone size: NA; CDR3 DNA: TGTGCCAGTAGTACTAGCACGACAGGACAGGGTTCACCCCTCCACTTT; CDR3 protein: CASSTSTTGQGSPLHF
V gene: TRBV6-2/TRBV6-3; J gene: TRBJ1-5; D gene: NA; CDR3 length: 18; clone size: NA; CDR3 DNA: TGTGCCAGCAGTTATCAGCTGTCACCTACCGGGGTCGTTCAGCCCCAGCATTTT; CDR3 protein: CASSYQLSPTGVVQPQHF
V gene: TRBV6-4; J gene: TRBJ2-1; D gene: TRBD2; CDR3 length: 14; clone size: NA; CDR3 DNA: TGTGCCAGCAGTGTAGCGGGGGGGCCTAATGAGCAGTTCTTC; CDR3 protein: CASSVAGGPNEQFF
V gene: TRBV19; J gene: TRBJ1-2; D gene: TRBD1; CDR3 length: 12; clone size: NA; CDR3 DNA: TGTGCCAGTAGTAGATGGGACAGGGGCTACACCTTC; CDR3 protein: CASSRWDRGYTF
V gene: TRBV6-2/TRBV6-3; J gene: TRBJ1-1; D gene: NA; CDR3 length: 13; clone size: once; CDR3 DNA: TGTGCCAGCAGTTATAGAATGAACACTGAAGCTTTCTTT; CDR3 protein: CASSYRMNTEAFF
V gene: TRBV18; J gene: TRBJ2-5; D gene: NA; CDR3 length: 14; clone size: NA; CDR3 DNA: TGTGCCAGCTCACCGGAGGTCAGGGGTGAGACCCAGTACTTC; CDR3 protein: CASSPEVRGETQYF
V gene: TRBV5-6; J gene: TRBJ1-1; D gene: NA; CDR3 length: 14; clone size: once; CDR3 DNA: TGTGCCAGCAGCTCCCTGCGGGGGAACACTGAAGCTTTCTTT; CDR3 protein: CASSSLRGNTEAFF
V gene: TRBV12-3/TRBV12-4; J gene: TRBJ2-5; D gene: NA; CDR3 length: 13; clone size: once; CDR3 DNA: TGTGCCAGCAGCTCGATACTCAAAGAGACCCAGTACTTC; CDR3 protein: CASSSILKETQYF
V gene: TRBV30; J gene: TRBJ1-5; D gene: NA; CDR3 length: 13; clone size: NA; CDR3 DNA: TGTGCCTGGAGCGTTCGCGACAATCAGCCCCAGCATTTT; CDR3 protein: CAWSVRDNQPQHF
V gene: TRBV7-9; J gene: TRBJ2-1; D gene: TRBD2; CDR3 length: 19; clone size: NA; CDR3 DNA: TGTGCCAGCAGCCCTCGGGTAAAGCGGGAGACCCACTCCTACAATGAGCAGTTCTTC; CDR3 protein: CASSPRVKRETHSYNEQFF
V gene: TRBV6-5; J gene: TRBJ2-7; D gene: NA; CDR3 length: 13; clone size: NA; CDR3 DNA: TGTGCCAGCAGCAGGGGCGGTGGGTTCGAGCAGTACTTC; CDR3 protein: CASSRGGGFEQYF
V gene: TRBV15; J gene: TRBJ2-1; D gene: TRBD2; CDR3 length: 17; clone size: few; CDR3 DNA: TGTGCCACCAGCAGAGACCCAACTAGCGGGAGGGGCAATGAGCAGTTCTTC; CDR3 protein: CATSRDPTSGRGNEQFF
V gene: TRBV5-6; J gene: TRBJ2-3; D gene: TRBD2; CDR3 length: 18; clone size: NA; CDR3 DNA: TGTGCCAGCAGCTTCGTGACTAGCGGGAGCGGTAGCACAGATACGCAGTATTTT; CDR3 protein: CASSFVTSGSGSTDTQYF
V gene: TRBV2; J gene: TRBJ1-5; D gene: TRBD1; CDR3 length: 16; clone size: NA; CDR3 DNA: TGTGCCAGCAGCGTGGGGACAGGGGCTATCAATCAGCCCCAGCATTTT; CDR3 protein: CASSVGTGAINQPQHF
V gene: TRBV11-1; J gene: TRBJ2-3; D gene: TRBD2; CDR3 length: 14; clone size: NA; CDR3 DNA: TGTGCCAGCAGCCCCGGGACTAGCGGCGATACGCAGTATTTT; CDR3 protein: CASSPGTSGDTQYF
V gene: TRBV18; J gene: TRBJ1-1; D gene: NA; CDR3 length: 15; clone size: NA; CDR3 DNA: TGTGCCAGCTCACCACCGTCACAGGGCCATCTTGAAGCTTTCTTT; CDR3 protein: CASSPPSQGHLEAFF
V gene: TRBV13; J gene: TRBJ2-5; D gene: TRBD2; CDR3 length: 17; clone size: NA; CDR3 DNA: TGTGCCAGCAGCTTAGCTGAGCTAGCGGGAGGGCGTGAGACCCAGTACTTC; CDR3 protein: CASSLAELAGGRETQYF
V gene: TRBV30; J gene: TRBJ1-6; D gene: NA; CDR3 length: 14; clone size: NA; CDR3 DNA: TGTGCCTGGAGTCAGGGTGGATTTTGGTCACCCCTCCACTTT; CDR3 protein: CAWSQGGFWSPLHF